This T cell receptor beta chain was documented in a study of somatic mutations in cytotoxic T cells in rheumatoid arthritis. Profiling relied on immunoSEQ multiplex PCR, and the TCRdb table lists in-frame clones only, not all of them. The sample comprises approximately 11,000 clones, approximately 73% of which are singletons, and around a tenth rests with the top ten. Germline trimming cut 4 bases from V and 7 bases from J; bases unmatched to any gene: 5. The CDR3 is 13 amino acids. Germline CDR1 is SGDLS and CDR2 is YYNGEE. Separation of CD4+ and CD8+ cells was performed by positive magnetic bead selection, and purity was verified by flow cytometry.

This receptor was identified in a woman in her thirties or forties in good health. Sequencing was carried out using CD8+ T cells sorted from blood. The chain links TRBV9 to TRBJ1-1; TRBD1 aligns across 9 bases. The CDR3: CASSLQGAGEAFF. For the CDR3, the DNA is TGTGCCAGCAGCTTACAGGGGGCTGGTGAAGCTTTCTTT.